This passage covers 5 T cell receptor beta chains from one sample sequenced in a study of human T cells and chemical hapten exposure. TCRdb passed the RACE reads through MiXCR, listing each CDR3 protein once. The sample lists about 65,000 distinct CDR3 sequences; around 6.1% were seen once. Time point in this sample: healthy volunteer bleed at 6 weeks. Extraction yielded total RNA from whole blood (unfractionated). The specimen was whole blood. These receptors were taken from a female donor in good health. Some clones in this sample may be carry-over from other donors' samples.

V and J are TRBV20-1 and TRBJ2-5; 9 nucleotides match TRBD1. The CDR3 extends over 15 amino acids. The V and J ends lost 3 bases and 4 bases, in that order; junction bases with no gene match: 9. CDR1 and CDR2 (germline): DFQATT, SNEGSKA (reference sequence). The chain's CDR3 is CSASSTGGNRETQYF. For the CDR3, the DNA is TGCAGTGCTAGCAGTACAGGGGGCAATCGAGAGACCCAGTACTTC.

To note about this clonotype: This could be a read error, since a much larger clone is one nucleotide away. The chain links TRBV6-1 to TRBJ2-3; TRBD2 matches at 8 bases. The CDR3 is 13 residues long. CDR1 and CDR2 from the germline V gene are MNHNS and SASEGT. CDR3 sequence reads: CATLAAATDSQYF. The CDR3 nucleotides are TGTGCCACACTAGCGGCCGCCACAGATTCGCAGTATTTT.

This clonotype was detected ten times or more. This rearrangement joins TRBV9 to TRBJ2-1, with D uncertain. Germline lookup yields CDR1 SGDLS and CDR2 YYNGEE. V was shortened by 2 bases and J by 8 bases, with 14 bases between the two germline ends. The length of the CDR3 is 14 residues. This CDR3 reads CASSVGTTGDEQFF. CDR3 sequence (DNA): TGTGCCAGCAGCGTGGGTACGACGGGCGATGAGCAGTTCTTC.

The sample holds many counts of this clonotype. V is TRBV14 and J is TRBJ2-3; D perhaps matches TRBD2 (6 bases). V lost 4 bases and J 0 bases, leaving 17 bases between the germline ends. CDR3 length: 17 residues. The germline V gene encodes CDR1 SGHDN and CDR2 FVKESK. The CDR3 coding sequence is TGTGCCAGCAGCCCGAATAGCGGAGGCTCTAGCACAGATACGCAGTATTTT. Translated: CASSPNSGGSSTDTQYF. Supplemented by reference TRBV14 and TRBJ2-3, the full variable domain reads EAGVTQFPSHSVIEKGQTVTLRCDPISGHDNLYWYRRVMGKEIKFLLHFVKESKQDESGMPNNRFLAERTGGTYSTLKVQPAELEDSGVYFCASSPNSGGSSTDTQYFGPGTRLTVL.

This clonotype was counted many times. This chain links TRBV6-5 with TRBJ2-1, with 11 bases that match TRBD2. The CDR3 sequence is 15 residues long. Germline V gives CDR1 MNHEY, CDR2 SVGAGI. V lost 2 bases and J lost 7; bases outside the gene matches: 4. The CDR3 spells CASSYSRLAGNEQFF. The CDR3 DNA sequence: TGTGCCAGCAGTTACAGCCGACTAGCGGGGAATGAGCAGTTCTTC.